This entry concerns a single TCR beta chain. What it binds is unknown. This entry comes from a study of post-analysis software for immune sequencing data. Overall study results and limits: Same-batch samples co-clustered strongly by F measure. The study found TRBV5-6, TRBV5-1 and TRBV20-1 among four to six TRBV segments more frequent in patients than controls.

Germline CDR1 SGHRS, CDR2 YFSETQ. The CDR3 sequence is 18 residues long. Trimming took off 1 base at V and 6 bases at J, with 20 bases between the two ends. TCR beta cDNA libraries had unique molecular identifiers. TCRdb reprocessed the PCR reads via MiXCR and lists one record per CDR3 protein. The data contain 500,000 to 600,000 distinct CDR3 sequences, around 40% of them singletons. Sequencing was performed on blood. The receptor's source is a girl between 10 and 17 years old with multiple sclerosis. The V and J genes are TRBV5-1 and TRBJ1-6; a weak D match, TRBD1 (6 bases). The CDR3 nucleotides read TGCGCCAGCAGCTTGACCAACCCCGGGACAAATTTTAATTCACCCCTCCACTTT. Translating it yields CASSLTNPGTNFNSPLHF.